The next 22 T cell receptor beta chains were all read from a single sample in a study of blood T cell repertoires in COVID-19. Profiled with immunoSEQ multiplex PCR; TCRdb holds only in-frame clones, not every one. Of fewer than 400,000 clones detected, roughly 85% appear once; the ten largest clones hold under 2%. The sequenced sample was PBMCs or T cells enriched from blood (not recorded which). Source of these receptors: a woman in her 30s who had been exposed to COVID-19.

This clone was seen just once. This sequence joins TRBV28 and TRBJ1-4; TRBD1 aligns across 10 bases. Germline V gene data show CDR1 as MDHEN and CDR2 as SYDVKM. This CDR3 spans 18 amino acids. V shed 5 bases, J shed 5 bases, and the junction held 14 bases outside the gene matches. The CDR3 protein is CASSLLLPGTGANEKLFF. The CDR3 coding sequence is TGTGCCAGCAGTCTATTATTGCCAGGGACAGGGGCAAATGAAAAACTGTTTTTT.

V usage is TRBV4-3 and J usage is TRBJ1-2; D call uncertain. V lost 1 base and J lost 2, with 8 bases in between. CDR3 size: 14 residues. Germline assignment: CDR1 LGHNA and CDR2 YSLEER. The CDR3 sequence: CASSQVRLNYGYTF. The DNA for the CDR3 is TGCGCCAGCAGCCAAGTCAGGCTAAACTATGGCTACACCTTC.

This clone was counted once. The rearrangement links TRBV19 to TRBJ1-4, with 7 bases matching TRBD1. The germline gives CDR1 LNHDA, CDR2 SQIVND (reference sequence). This CDR3 has 15 residues. The ends lost 3 bases at V and 3 bases at J; junction bases unmatched: 4. The DNA of the CDR3 is TGTGCCAGTAGTATTACCGGGACAGCTAATGAAAAACTGTTTTTT. It translates to CASSITGTANEKLFF.

This chain uses TRBV6-2 or TRBV6-3 with TRBJ2-3; 12 nucleotides agree with TRBD2. The CDR3 length is 17 residues. Unmatched junction bases numbered 17, after V lost 5 bases and J lost 11 bases. Germline V lookup: CDR1 MNHEY, CDR2 SVGEGT. CDR3 coding DNA: TGTGCCAGCAGTACACGACTAGCGGGAGACTTCCCCCTTCAGCAGTATTTT. Residues: CASSTRLAGDFPLQQYF.

This chain connects TRBV24-1 to TRBJ1-2; D might be TRBD1 (6 bases). V dropped 4 bases and J dropped 3 bases, with 11 bases sitting between them. Germline V gene sequence: CDR1 KGHDR, CDR2 SFDVKD. CDR3 length equals 14 residues. The CDR3 sequence is CATSESGVDYGYTF. The CDR3 nucleotides are TGTGCCACCAGTGAGTCAGGGGTGGACTATGGCTACACCTTC.

V and J are TRBV9 and TRBJ2-3; 7 bases align to TRBD1. Looked up from germline, CDR1 is SGDLS and CDR2 is YYNGEE. V was pared by 0 bases and J by 1 base, with 8 bases of the junction left unmatched. The CDR3 spans 17 residues. The CDR3 region is CASSVEIRGRGTDTQYF. The CDR3 DNA follows: TGTGCCAGCAGCGTAGAGATAAGGGGGCGCGGCACAGATACGCAGTATTTT.

The rearrangement uses TRBV19 and TRBJ1-3, with D hard to call. Germline V gene sequence: CDR1 LNHDA, CDR2 SQIVND (reference sequence). V was shortened by 7 bases and J by 0 bases, with 16 bases between the two germline ends. The CDR3 contains 16 residues. CDR3 sequence reads: CASMVSTRYSGNTIYF. The CDR3 nucleotides read TGTGCCAGTATGGTTAGTACGCGGTACTCTGGAAACACCATATATTTT.

The chain carries TRBV24-1 and TRBJ2-3; 11 bases are a match to TRBD2. Germline CDR1 is KGHDR and CDR2 is SFDVKD. V was pared by 3 bases and J by 6 bases, with 4 bases of the junction left unmatched. The CDR3 totals 15 residues. CDR3 residues: CATSDRSGGEDTQYF. The CDR3, as DNA: TGTGCCACCAGTGATCGTAGCGGGGGGGAGGATACGCAGTATTTT.

In this sample, this clone turned up many times. V and J are TRBV2 and TRBJ2-7; maybe TRBD2 (5 bases). Germline CDR1 SNHLY, CDR2 FYNNEI. The V end was cut by 4 bases, the J end by 7 bases, with 23 bases between. The CDR3 has 16 amino acids. CDR3 DNA: TGTGCCAGCAGTGGGGCGACGGTAGCGCAACTTCGGGAGCAGTACTTC. As protein: CASSGATVAQLREQYF.

J is TRBJ2-7 and V is TRBV27, with 8 bases identical to TRBD1. The CDR3 totals 14 residues. Germline loops: CDR1 MNHEY, CDR2 SMNVEV (reference sequence). V gave up 4 bases and J gave up 2 bases; unmatched junction bases: 4. The CDR3 sequence: CASSYRGSAYEQYF. DNA for the CDR3: TGTGCCAGCAGTTACAGGGGGTCCGCCTACGAGCAGTACTTC.

This clone was detected only once. The chain has TRBV19 and TRBJ2-1; 7 bases fit TRBD1. The V gene's germline CDR1 is LNHDA and CDR2 SQIVND (reference sequence). V dropped 6 bases and J dropped 2; count of bases not matched to a gene: 10. The CDR3 is 16 residues long. The CDR3 DNA is TGTGCCAGTAGCTACTGGACAGGATCTACCTACAATGAGCAGTTCTTC. Protein product: CASSYWTGSTYNEQFF.

The chain recombines TRBV27 with TRBJ1-5, with no clear D. Trimming cost V 8 bases and J 0 bases, with 11 bases left between them. The V gene's germline CDR1 is MNHEY and CDR2 SMNVEV (reference sequence). CDR3 length equals 14 residues. The CDR3 DNA reads TGTGCCAGCTGGGGAGTCGATAGCAATCAGCCCCAGCATTTT. Translation gives CASWGVDSNQPQHF.

This chain links TRBV18 with TRBJ1-2; weak D call: TRBD1 (5 bases). Germline CDR1 reads KGHSH; CDR2 reads LQKENI. V was shortened by 3 bases and J by 1 base, with 12 bases between the two germline ends. The CDR3 loop spans 15 amino acids. CDR3 residues: CASSPTAGLNYGYTF. Written as DNA, the CDR3 is TGTGCCAGCTCACCGACAGCGGGCCTTAACTATGGCTACACCTTC.

This clone was seen a single time. The rearrangement links TRBV7-2 to TRBJ1-1; a weak D match, TRBD1 (6 bases). CDR3 length: 17 amino acids. Germline assignment: CDR1 SGHTA and CDR2 FQGNSA. Trimming pared 1 base from V and 1 base from J, leaving 16 bases between. CDR3 coding DNA: TGTGCCAGCAGCTTAGGATACACGGGACATAAGAACACTGAAGCTTTCTTT. Its translation: CASSLGYTGHKNTEAFF.

The rearrangement joins TRBV7-2 to TRBJ2-7; 7 nucleotides align to TRBD1. The trim removed 4 bases at V and 2 bases at J, leaving 14 bases unmatched. The germline CDR1 and CDR2 sequences are SGHTA and FQGNSA. The CDR3 totals 17 residues. The CDR3 DNA reads TGTGCCAGCAGCTCCCATCCCGCGACAGGGATCACCTACGAGCAGTACTTC. The encoded protein is CASSSHPATGITYEQYF.

Here the CDR3 DNA reads TGTGCCAGCAGCCTAAGCGGGGAGGTATTTGAAAAACTGTTTTTT. Protein sequence: CASSLSGEVFEKLFF. The genes are TRBV7-2 and TRBJ1-4; D remains unclear. In germline, CDR1 is SGHTA, CDR2 FQGNSA. The CDR3 sequence is 15 residues long. Trimming cost V 5 bases and J 7 bases, with 17 bases left between them.

There are a few counts of this clone. V and J are TRBV20-1 and TRBJ2-1, with D possibly matching TRBD2 (6 bases). Germline V lookup: CDR1 DFQATT, CDR2 SNEGSKA (reference sequence). This CDR3 comprises 11 residues. Trimming left V 6 bases short and J 6 bases short, with 9 bases between. The DNA of the CDR3 is TGCAGTGCAAGACTAGGCAATGAGCAGTTCTTC. Amino acid sequence: CSARLGNEQFF.

The chain has TRBV10-2 and TRBJ2-1; possible D gene TRBD2, 6 bases. V lost 6 bases and J 5 bases, leaving 14 bases between the germline ends. Germline assignment: CDR1 WSHSY and CDR2 SAAADI. The CDR3 has 14 amino acids. The CDR3 DNA reads as TGCGCCAGCAGAGAACGGGACTGGAACAATGAGCAGTTCTTC. It specifies CASRERDWNNEQFF.

The chain combines TRBV19 with TRBJ1-2; D is perhaps TRBD1 (6 bases). Per the germline V gene, CDR1 is LNHDA and CDR2 is SQIVND (reference sequence). The CDR3 has 13 residues. V gave up 9 bases and J gave up 8 bases, with 19 bases separating them. CDR3 nucleotide sequence: TGTGCCAGCCAAGAACAGGGTTCACGGGGCTACACCTTC. It specifies CASQEQGSRGYTF.

The gene calls are TRBV30 and TRBJ1-1; D is undetermined. Germline lookup yields CDR1 GTSNPN and CDR2 SVGIG (reference sequence). The CDR3 has 14 amino acids. Trimming pared 1 base from V and 1 base from J, leaving 10 bases between. Here the CDR3 DNA reads TGTGCCTGGAGTGCATATGGGCCGAACACTGAAGCTTTCTTT. This translates into CAWSAYGPNTEAFF.

The chain is built from TRBV6-1 and TRBJ2-7; D uncertain. This CDR3 region has 12 residues. Trimming shortened V by 1 base and J by 3 bases, and 4 bases separated the two germline ends. Looked up from germline, CDR1 is MNHNS and CDR2 is SASEGT. This CDR3 reads CASSEVSYEQYF. The CDR3 DNA follows: TGTGCCAGCAGTGAAGTGAGCTACGAGCAGTACTTC.

The chain recombines TRBV7-3 with TRBJ2-4; D may be TRBD1 (6 bases). V was shortened by 6 bases and J by 7 bases, with 28 bases between the two germline ends. CDR3 size: 18 residues. Germline lookup yields CDR1 SGHTA and CDR2 FQGTGA. The DNA for the CDR3 is TGTGCCAGCAGTCCCTGGGGCAGGGGACGGGTACAGCAGAACATTCAGTACTTC. It translates to CASSPWGRGRVQQNIQYF.